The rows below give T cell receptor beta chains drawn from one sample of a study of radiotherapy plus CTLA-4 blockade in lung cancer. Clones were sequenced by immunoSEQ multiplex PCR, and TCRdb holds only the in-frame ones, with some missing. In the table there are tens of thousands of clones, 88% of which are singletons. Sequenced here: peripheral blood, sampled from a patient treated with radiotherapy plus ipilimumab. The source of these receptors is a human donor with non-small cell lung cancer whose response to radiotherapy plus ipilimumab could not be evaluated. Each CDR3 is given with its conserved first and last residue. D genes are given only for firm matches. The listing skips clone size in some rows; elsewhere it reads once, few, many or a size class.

CDR3: CASRTDTGSTEAFF; DNA: TGTGCCAGCAGGACTGATACAGGGAGTACTGAAGCTTTCTTT; D: -; size: -; V: TRBV7-9; J: TRBJ1-1
CDR3: CASSPGGAKGTEAFF; DNA: TGTGCCAGTAGTCCGGGGGGCGCGAAAGGCACTGAAGCTTTCTTT; D: -; size: -; V: TRBV19; J: TRBJ1-1
CDR3: CASSQGTRTGGRETQYF; DNA: TGCGCCAGCAGCCAAGGGACCAGGACAGGGGGCCGGGAGACCCAGTACTTC; D: TRBD1; size: -; V: TRBV4-3; J: TRBJ2-5
CDR3: CASSLRPRHRELPYF; DNA: TGTGCCAGCAGCTTACGCCCACGCCACAGGGAACTTCCGTACTTC; D: -; size: -; V: TRBV7-2; J: TRBJ2-7
CDR3: CASSQGRATEAFF; DNA: TGCGCCAGCAGCCAAGGCAGGGCCACTGAAGCTTTCTTT; D: -; size: few; V: TRBV4-3; J: TRBJ1-1
CDR3: CASSEVGSSGNTIYF; DNA: TGTGCCAGCAGTGAAGTCGGGAGCTCTGGAAACACCATATATTTT; D: -; size: few; V: TRBV6-1; J: TRBJ1-3
CDR3: CAWNPDRAYEQYF; DNA: TGTGCCTGGAACCCTGACAGAGCCTACGAGCAGTACTTC; D: -; size: -; V: TRBV30; J: TRBJ2-7
CDR3: CASSYSTLNYGYTF; DNA: TGTGCCAGCAGTTACTCGACACTTAACTATGGCTACACCTTC; D: -; size: once; V: TRBV6-5; J: TRBJ1-2
CDR3: CASSIGQVENEKLFF; DNA: TGTGCCAGTAGTATTGGGCAGGTTGAGAATGAAAAACTGTTTTTT; D: -; size: -; V: TRBV19; J: TRBJ1-4
CDR3: CASSLGGASYEQYF; DNA: TGCGCCAGCAGCTTGGGAGGAGCTTCCTACGAGCAGTACTTC; D: -; size: few; V: TRBV5-1; J: TRBJ2-7
CDR3: CASSLQTGSLNSVLHF; DNA: TGTGCCAGCAGCCTCCAGACAGGGAGCCTGAATTCAGTCCTCCACTTT; D: TRBD1; size: -; V: TRBV7-2; J: TRBJ1-6
CDR3: CATSSLGGSYEQYF; DNA: TGTGCCACCAGCAGCCTGGGGGGGAGCTACGAGCAGTACTTC; D: TRBD2; size: -; V: TRBV15; J: TRBJ2-7
CDR3: CASSTGLGWRTDTQYF; DNA: TGTGCCAGTAGTACCGGACTAGGATGGCGCACAGATACGCAGTATTTT; D: TRBD2; size: -; V: TRBV19; J: TRBJ2-3
CDR3: CASSLTGTGDYEQYF; DNA: TGTGCCAGCAGTTTAACCGGGACAGGGGACTACGAGCAGTACTTC; D: TRBD1; size: -; V: TRBV11-2; J: TRBJ2-7
CDR3: CASSPGGWDTGELFF; DNA: TGTGCCAGCAGCCCAGGGGGCTGGGACACCGGGGAGCTGTTTTTT; D: TRBD1; size: few; V: TRBV7-2; J: TRBJ2-2
CDR3: CASSVEGEGAYGYTF; DNA: TGTGCCAGCAGTGTAGAAGGGGAAGGGGCCTATGGCTACACCTTC; D: -; size: -; V: TRBV2; J: TRBJ1-2
CDR3: CASSPLAAGGYQETQYF; DNA: TGCGCCAGCAGCCCGCTTGCAGCGGGGGGGTACCAAGAGACCCAGTACTTC; D: TRBD2; size: few; V: TRBV5-1; J: TRBJ2-5
CDR3: CASSPLAVQDTQYF; DNA: TGTGCCAGCAGCCCTCTAGCGGTCCAAGATACGCAGTATTTT; D: TRBD2; size: -; V: TRBV7-8; J: TRBJ2-3
CDR3: CASQPGGNYGYTF; DNA: TGTGCCAGCCAACCGGGGGGTAACTATGGCTACACCTTC; D: -; size: -; V: TRBV19; J: TRBJ1-2
CDR3: CASNWGGTGGSNQPQHF; DNA: TGTGCCAGCAACTGGGGGGGGACAGGGGGAAGCAATCAGCCCCAGCATTTT; D: TRBD1; size: -; V: TRBV5-6; J: TRBJ1-5
CDR3: CASSLGQGAQLYGELFF; DNA: TGTGCCAGCAGCTTAGGTCAGGGGGCTCAGTTATACGGGGAGCTGTTTTTT; D: TRBD1; size: -; V: TRBV7-2; J: TRBJ2-2
CDR3: CASSPSGEPGVNEQFF; DNA: TGTGCCAGCAGCCCCTCCGGGGAGCCAGGGGTCAATGAGCAGTTCTTC; D: -; size: -; V: TRBV28; J: TRBJ2-1
CDR3: CASVGAELFTGELFF; DNA: TGTGCCAGCGTCGGAGCAGAACTCTTCACCGGGGAGCTGTTTTTT; D: -; size: -; V: TRBV6-1; J: TRBJ2-2
CDR3: CASSTDRGRLGELFF; DNA: TGTGCCAGCAGTACGGACAGGGGGCGCCTCGGGGAGCTGTTTTTT; D: TRBD1; size: -; V: TRBV7-2; J: TRBJ2-2
CDR3: CASSRRTGGYEQYF; DNA: TGTGCCAGCAGCAGAAGGACAGGGGGGTACGAGCAGTACTTC; D: TRBD1; size: -; V: TRBV7-2; J: TRBJ2-7
CDR3: CASSLRGQALSGANVLTF; DNA: TGCGCCAGCAGTCTTAGGGGACAGGCCCTCTCTGGGGCCAACGTCCTGACTTTC; D: TRBD1; size: -; V: TRBV23-1; J: TRBJ2-6
CDR3: CASSHGQGPNTGELFF; DNA: TGCGCCAGCAGCCATGGACAGGGACCGAACACCGGGGAGCTGTTTTTT; D: TRBD1; size: few; V: TRBV4-3; J: TRBJ2-2
CDR3: CASSLGQGNTGELFF; DNA: TGTGCCAGCAGCTTGGGACAGGGCAACACCGGGGAGCTGTTTTTT; D: TRBD1; size: once; V: TRBV5-4; J: TRBJ2-2
CDR3: CASSSGTGAKGDTQYF; DNA: TGTGCCAGCAGCTCCGGAACGGGAGCGAAGGGGGATACGCAGTATTTT; D: -; size: -; V: TRBV5-4; J: TRBJ2-3
CDR3: CASNPGLSSSDTQYF; DNA: TGTGCCAGCAATCCGGGACTTAGCTCCTCAGATACGCAGTATTTT; D: -; size: -; V: TRBV2; J: TRBJ2-3
CDR3: CAIRSGGPNYGYTF; DNA: TGTGCCATCAGATCGGGGGGGCCTAACTATGGCTACACCTTC; D: -; size: -; V: TRBV28; J: TRBJ1-2
CDR3: CASSLVLAGRNEQYF; DNA: TGTGCCAGCAGCTTAGTTCTAGCGGGGAGGAACGAGCAGTACTTC; D: TRBD2; size: -; V: TRBV7-2; J: TRBJ2-7
CDR3: CASSLSGTDTQYF; DNA: TGTGCCAGCAGCCTCAGTGGCACAGATACGCAGTATTTT; D: -; size: -; V: TRBV7-7; J: TRBJ2-3
CDR3: CASSLEVSGQGVQYF; DNA: TGTGCCAGCAGCTTGGAAGTTAGCGGGCAAGGCGTTCAGTACTTC; D: TRBD2; size: -; V: TRBV5-4; J: TRBJ2-4
CDR3: CASSLGAGRNEKLFF; DNA: TGTGCCAGCAGCTTAGGGGCAGGGAGGAATGAAAAACTGTTTTTT; D: -; size: -; V: TRBV7-2; J: TRBJ1-4
CDR3: CASSWTRTSGINEQYF; DNA: TGTGCCAGCAGCTGGACACGGACTAGCGGGATAAACGAGCAGTACTTC; D: TRBD2; size: few; V: TRBV5-6; J: TRBJ2-7
CDR3: CASRAERNTEAFF; DNA: TGTGCCAGTAGGGCGGAGAGGAACACTGAAGCTTTCTTT; D: -; size: few; V: TRBV19; J: TRBJ1-1
CDR3: CASRPRQGFMNTEAFF; DNA: TGTGCCAGCAGGCCTCGACAGGGTTTTATGAACACTGAAGCTTTCTTT; D: TRBD1; size: once; V: TRBV28; J: TRBJ1-1
CDR3: CASSLLARTYEQYF; DNA: TGTGCCAGCAGTTTATTGGCTAGAACCTACGAGCAGTACTTC; D: -; size: -; V: TRBV28; J: TRBJ2-7
CDR3: CASSLAPPPGSSGNTIYF; DNA: TGCGCCAGCAGCTTGGCCCCCCCTCCGGGAAGCTCTGGAAACACCATATATTTT; D: -; size: -; V: TRBV5-1; J: TRBJ1-3
CDR3: CASSTWQDYGYTF; DNA: TGTGCCAGCAGCACTTGGCAGGACTATGGCTACACCTTC; D: -; size: -; V: TRBV7-9; J: TRBJ1-2